The clone carrying this T cell receptor beta chain was observed a handful of times. Its cognate antigen is unknown. This CDR3 spans 13 amino acids. Looked up from germline, CDR1 is SQVTM and CDR2 is ANQGSEA. Deletions cut 5 bases from V and 4 bases from J, with 12 bases between. MiXCR was run by TCRdb on the 5' RACE reads, yielding one entry per CDR3 protein. Of about 27,000 distinct CDR3 sequences in the sample, roughly 7.9% are singletons; the top ten hold around 30%. The data are from a study of CD8 T cells in ankylosing spondylitis. Study-wide findings and caveats: Disease-linked clones were found to be CD8+ and relatively rare in peripheral blood.

Input material: blood. This sequence was found in a male donor with ankylosing spondylitis or in good health (not recorded which). The gene calls are TRBV29-1 and TRBJ1-3; D not certain. CDR3 amino acids: CSVRSSGGNTIYF. CDR3 bases: TGCAGCGTTCGATCCTCGGGGGGAAACACCATATATTTT.